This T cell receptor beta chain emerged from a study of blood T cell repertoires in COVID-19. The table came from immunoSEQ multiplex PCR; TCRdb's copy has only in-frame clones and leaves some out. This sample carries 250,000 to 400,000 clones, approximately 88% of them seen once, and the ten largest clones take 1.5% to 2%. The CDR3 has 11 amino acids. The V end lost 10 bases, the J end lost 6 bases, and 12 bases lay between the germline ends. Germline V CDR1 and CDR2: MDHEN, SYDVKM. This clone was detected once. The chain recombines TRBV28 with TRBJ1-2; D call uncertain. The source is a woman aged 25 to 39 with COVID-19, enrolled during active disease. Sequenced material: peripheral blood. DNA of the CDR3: TGTGCCACCGCCACAGAGAATGGCTACACCTTC. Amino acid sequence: CATATENGYTF.